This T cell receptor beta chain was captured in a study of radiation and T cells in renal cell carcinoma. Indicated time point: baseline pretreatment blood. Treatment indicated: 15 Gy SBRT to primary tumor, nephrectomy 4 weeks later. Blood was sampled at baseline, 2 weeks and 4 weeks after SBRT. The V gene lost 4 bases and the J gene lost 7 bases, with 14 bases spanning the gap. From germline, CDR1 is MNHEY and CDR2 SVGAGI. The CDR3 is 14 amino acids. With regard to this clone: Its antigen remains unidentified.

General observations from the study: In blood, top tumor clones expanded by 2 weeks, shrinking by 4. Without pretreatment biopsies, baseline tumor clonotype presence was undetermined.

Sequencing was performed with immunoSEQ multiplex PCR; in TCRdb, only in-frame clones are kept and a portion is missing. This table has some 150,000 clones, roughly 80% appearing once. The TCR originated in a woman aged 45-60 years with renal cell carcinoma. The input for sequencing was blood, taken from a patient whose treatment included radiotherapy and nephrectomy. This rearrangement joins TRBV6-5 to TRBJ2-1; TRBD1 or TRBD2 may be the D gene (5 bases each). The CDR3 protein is CASSSHRDGNEQFF. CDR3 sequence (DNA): TGTGCCAGCAGTTCACACCGGGACGGTAATGAGCAGTTCTTC.